This T cell receptor (beta chain) originates from a study of blood T cell repertoires in COVID-19. Study-level information: T cells, B-cell-depleted T cells, or PBMCs supplied cDNA or gDNA.

Per the study methods: Amplification with reference gene primers provided the estimates of nucleated cell counts. Produced via immunoSEQ multiplex PCR; TCRdb's table is partial and in-frame only. Clonal size and the V and J genes are those of that table, whereas D and trimming came from the DNA. The top ten clones hold 6% to 7% of a sample with hundreds of thousands of clones, approximately 88% of them seen once. The age range of participants was about 18 to 95 years, with residence in about 25 US areas. Donors in Cohort 3 counted as recovered after two negative PCRs, clearance, or symptom resolution. The junction had 6 bases not matched to a gene; V was cut back by 3 bases and J by 3 bases. This CDR3 is 15 amino acids long. Germline assignment: CDR1 SGHTA and CDR2 FQGNSA.

This chain uses TRBV7-2 with TRBJ2-5; TRBD1 aligns across 8 bases. The specimen sequenced was PBMCs or T cells enriched from blood (not recorded which). This receptor was obtained from a woman between 40 and 50 years old who had recovered from COVID-19. The DNA for the CDR3 is TGTGCCAGCAGCTTCGGGACAGGCTATGAAGAGACCCAGTACTTC. Translation gives CASSFGTGYEETQYF.